This T cell receptor (beta chain) was retrieved from a study of blood T cell repertoires in COVID-19. The protocol was immunoSEQ multiplex PCR, while the TCRdb copy is restricted to in-frame clones and leaves out a portion. This table holds around 500,000 clones, roughly 90% found once. The CDR3 is 12 amino acids. The V gene lost 7 bases and the J gene lost 6 bases, with 13 bases spanning the gap. Germline CDR1 is SGHVS and CDR2 is FQNEAQ. Sequencing used PBMCs or T cells enriched from blood (not recorded which). The V gene is TRBV7-8, the J gene TRBJ2-7; the D is unclear. This receptor was obtained from a woman aged 40 to 50 who had recovered from COVID-19. The CDR3 nucleotides are TGTGCCAGCACATTAGTCGATGGCGAGCAGTACTTC. As protein: CASTLVDGEQYF.